This TCR beta chain was obtained from a study of yellow fever vaccine responses in identical twins. TCRdb re-derived calls from the RT-PCR reads in MiXCR, one entry per CDR3 protein. This sample has 35,000 or so distinct CDR3 sequences; more than 45% occur once, and the top ten carry roughly 5%. Germline V gene sequence: CDR1 MNHEY, CDR2 SVGEGT. V was cut by 5 bases and J by 2 bases, with 14 bases left in between. The length of the CDR3 is 15 residues. This clonotype was counted between two and nine times. Sequenced material: T cells from blood (PBMCs), unsorted or a sorted subset (not recorded which), taken before or after yellow fever vaccination (not recorded which). V gene TRBV6-2 or TRBV6-3 combines with J gene TRBJ2-3, with a tentative D call TRBD2 (6 bases). This TCR derives from a woman aged 18-29 years who received the yellow fever vaccine. CDR3 nucleotides: TGTGCCAGCAGTCACCGGACTACTTACACAGATACGCAGTATTTT. It translates to CASSHRTTYTDTQYF.